This TCR beta chain comes out of a study of T cells in localized non-small cell lung cancer. TCRdb's copy holds only in-frame clones and misses some; the assay was immunoSEQ multiplex PCR. The sample holds under 55,000 clones, around three quarters seen once. CDR1 SGHNT and CDR2 YYREEE come from the germline V gene (reference sequence). V was pared by 10 bases and J by 1 base, with 14 bases between. The CDR3 extends over 13 amino acids. A remark on this clone: Its antigen remains unidentified.

Study-wide results and caveats: A median of 57 clones ranked among the top 100 in tumor appeared in adjacent lung. Uninvolved adjacent lung, not tumor, had the highest T cell clonality. The study linked higher blood T cell density to longer overall survival.

Sequences were derived from PBMCs, sampled before any cancer treatment. V usage is TRBV5-4 and J usage is TRBJ2-5; D might be TRBD1 or TRBD2, each matching 6 bases. The sequence came from a woman aged 35-70 years with stage II lung adenocarcinoma. CDR3 coding DNA: TGTGCCGGCAAGGGGGGCACCCAAGAGACCCAGTACTTC. It translates to CAGKGGTQETQYF.